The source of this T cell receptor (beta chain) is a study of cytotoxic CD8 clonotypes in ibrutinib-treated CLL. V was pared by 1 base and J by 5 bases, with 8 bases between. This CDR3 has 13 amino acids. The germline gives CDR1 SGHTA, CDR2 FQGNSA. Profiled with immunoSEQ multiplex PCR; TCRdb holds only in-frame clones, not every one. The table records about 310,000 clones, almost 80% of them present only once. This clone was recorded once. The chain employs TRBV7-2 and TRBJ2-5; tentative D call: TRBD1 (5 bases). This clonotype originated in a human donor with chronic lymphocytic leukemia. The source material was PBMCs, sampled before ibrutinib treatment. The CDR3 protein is CASSLGRVETQYF. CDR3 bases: TGTGCCAGCAGCTTAGGCAGGGTGGAGACCCAGTACTTC.